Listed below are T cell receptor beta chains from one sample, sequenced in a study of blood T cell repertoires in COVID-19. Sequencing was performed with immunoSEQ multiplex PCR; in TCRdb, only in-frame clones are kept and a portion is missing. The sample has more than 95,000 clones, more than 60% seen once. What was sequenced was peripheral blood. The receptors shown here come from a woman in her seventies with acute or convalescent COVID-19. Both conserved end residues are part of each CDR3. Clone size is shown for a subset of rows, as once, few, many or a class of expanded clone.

CASSLRGWSTEAFF,few,TRBV14,TRBJ1-1
CASTSVTDSLTDTQYF,-,TRBV5-1,TRBJ2-3
CASSLERGSNEKLFF,-,TRBV5-1,TRBJ1-4
CASSLRQKNEKLFF,-,TRBV5-6,TRBJ1-4
CASSTTGAHSYEQYF,few,TRBV19,TRBJ2-7
CASSWGSGQNEKLFF,-,TRBV5-1,TRBJ1-4
CASPPFSGSPDTQYF,medium-sized,TRBV6-5,TRBJ2-3
CASSVGQGSNSPLHF,-,TRBV9,TRBJ1-6
CASRESNQPQHF,-,TRBV28,TRBJ1-5
CASLLAGSTDTQYF,-,TRBV6-4,TRBJ2-3
CASRPQGHEKLFF,many,TRBV2,TRBJ1-4
CASSGGVGSYNEQFF,-,TRBV9,TRBJ2-1
CASSLKKTGRGGNTIYF,once,TRBV7-9,TRBJ1-3
CASSQRVDTYEQYF,-,TRBV3-1/TRBV3-2,TRBJ2-7
CASSGREDTEAFF,-,TRBV5-1,TRBJ1-1
CASSFQGDTEAFF,-,TRBV5-5,TRBJ1-1
CASSGLGASYEQYF,few,TRBV6-5,TRBJ2-7
CASSYRGRGTEAFF,-,TRBV6-6,TRBJ1-1
CASSLRTGEVADTQYF,-,TRBV5-1,TRBJ2-3
CASSPGTGGLETQYF,-,TRBV14,TRBJ2-5
CASSLAGGRTDTQYF,-,TRBV7-2,TRBJ2-3
CASRSSGGKTYEQYF,once,TRBV5-1,TRBJ2-7
CASALGEGSNTGELFF,-,TRBV5-1,TRBJ2-2
CASSLQGYGYTF,-,TRBV6-5,TRBJ1-2
CATSSPEETQYF,-,TRBV15,TRBJ2-5
CASSIAGTGVHGYTF,-,TRBV28,TRBJ1-2
CASKRELDYGYTF,-,TRBV2,TRBJ1-2
CASSIGTGTLPQLQHF,once,TRBV19,TRBJ1-5